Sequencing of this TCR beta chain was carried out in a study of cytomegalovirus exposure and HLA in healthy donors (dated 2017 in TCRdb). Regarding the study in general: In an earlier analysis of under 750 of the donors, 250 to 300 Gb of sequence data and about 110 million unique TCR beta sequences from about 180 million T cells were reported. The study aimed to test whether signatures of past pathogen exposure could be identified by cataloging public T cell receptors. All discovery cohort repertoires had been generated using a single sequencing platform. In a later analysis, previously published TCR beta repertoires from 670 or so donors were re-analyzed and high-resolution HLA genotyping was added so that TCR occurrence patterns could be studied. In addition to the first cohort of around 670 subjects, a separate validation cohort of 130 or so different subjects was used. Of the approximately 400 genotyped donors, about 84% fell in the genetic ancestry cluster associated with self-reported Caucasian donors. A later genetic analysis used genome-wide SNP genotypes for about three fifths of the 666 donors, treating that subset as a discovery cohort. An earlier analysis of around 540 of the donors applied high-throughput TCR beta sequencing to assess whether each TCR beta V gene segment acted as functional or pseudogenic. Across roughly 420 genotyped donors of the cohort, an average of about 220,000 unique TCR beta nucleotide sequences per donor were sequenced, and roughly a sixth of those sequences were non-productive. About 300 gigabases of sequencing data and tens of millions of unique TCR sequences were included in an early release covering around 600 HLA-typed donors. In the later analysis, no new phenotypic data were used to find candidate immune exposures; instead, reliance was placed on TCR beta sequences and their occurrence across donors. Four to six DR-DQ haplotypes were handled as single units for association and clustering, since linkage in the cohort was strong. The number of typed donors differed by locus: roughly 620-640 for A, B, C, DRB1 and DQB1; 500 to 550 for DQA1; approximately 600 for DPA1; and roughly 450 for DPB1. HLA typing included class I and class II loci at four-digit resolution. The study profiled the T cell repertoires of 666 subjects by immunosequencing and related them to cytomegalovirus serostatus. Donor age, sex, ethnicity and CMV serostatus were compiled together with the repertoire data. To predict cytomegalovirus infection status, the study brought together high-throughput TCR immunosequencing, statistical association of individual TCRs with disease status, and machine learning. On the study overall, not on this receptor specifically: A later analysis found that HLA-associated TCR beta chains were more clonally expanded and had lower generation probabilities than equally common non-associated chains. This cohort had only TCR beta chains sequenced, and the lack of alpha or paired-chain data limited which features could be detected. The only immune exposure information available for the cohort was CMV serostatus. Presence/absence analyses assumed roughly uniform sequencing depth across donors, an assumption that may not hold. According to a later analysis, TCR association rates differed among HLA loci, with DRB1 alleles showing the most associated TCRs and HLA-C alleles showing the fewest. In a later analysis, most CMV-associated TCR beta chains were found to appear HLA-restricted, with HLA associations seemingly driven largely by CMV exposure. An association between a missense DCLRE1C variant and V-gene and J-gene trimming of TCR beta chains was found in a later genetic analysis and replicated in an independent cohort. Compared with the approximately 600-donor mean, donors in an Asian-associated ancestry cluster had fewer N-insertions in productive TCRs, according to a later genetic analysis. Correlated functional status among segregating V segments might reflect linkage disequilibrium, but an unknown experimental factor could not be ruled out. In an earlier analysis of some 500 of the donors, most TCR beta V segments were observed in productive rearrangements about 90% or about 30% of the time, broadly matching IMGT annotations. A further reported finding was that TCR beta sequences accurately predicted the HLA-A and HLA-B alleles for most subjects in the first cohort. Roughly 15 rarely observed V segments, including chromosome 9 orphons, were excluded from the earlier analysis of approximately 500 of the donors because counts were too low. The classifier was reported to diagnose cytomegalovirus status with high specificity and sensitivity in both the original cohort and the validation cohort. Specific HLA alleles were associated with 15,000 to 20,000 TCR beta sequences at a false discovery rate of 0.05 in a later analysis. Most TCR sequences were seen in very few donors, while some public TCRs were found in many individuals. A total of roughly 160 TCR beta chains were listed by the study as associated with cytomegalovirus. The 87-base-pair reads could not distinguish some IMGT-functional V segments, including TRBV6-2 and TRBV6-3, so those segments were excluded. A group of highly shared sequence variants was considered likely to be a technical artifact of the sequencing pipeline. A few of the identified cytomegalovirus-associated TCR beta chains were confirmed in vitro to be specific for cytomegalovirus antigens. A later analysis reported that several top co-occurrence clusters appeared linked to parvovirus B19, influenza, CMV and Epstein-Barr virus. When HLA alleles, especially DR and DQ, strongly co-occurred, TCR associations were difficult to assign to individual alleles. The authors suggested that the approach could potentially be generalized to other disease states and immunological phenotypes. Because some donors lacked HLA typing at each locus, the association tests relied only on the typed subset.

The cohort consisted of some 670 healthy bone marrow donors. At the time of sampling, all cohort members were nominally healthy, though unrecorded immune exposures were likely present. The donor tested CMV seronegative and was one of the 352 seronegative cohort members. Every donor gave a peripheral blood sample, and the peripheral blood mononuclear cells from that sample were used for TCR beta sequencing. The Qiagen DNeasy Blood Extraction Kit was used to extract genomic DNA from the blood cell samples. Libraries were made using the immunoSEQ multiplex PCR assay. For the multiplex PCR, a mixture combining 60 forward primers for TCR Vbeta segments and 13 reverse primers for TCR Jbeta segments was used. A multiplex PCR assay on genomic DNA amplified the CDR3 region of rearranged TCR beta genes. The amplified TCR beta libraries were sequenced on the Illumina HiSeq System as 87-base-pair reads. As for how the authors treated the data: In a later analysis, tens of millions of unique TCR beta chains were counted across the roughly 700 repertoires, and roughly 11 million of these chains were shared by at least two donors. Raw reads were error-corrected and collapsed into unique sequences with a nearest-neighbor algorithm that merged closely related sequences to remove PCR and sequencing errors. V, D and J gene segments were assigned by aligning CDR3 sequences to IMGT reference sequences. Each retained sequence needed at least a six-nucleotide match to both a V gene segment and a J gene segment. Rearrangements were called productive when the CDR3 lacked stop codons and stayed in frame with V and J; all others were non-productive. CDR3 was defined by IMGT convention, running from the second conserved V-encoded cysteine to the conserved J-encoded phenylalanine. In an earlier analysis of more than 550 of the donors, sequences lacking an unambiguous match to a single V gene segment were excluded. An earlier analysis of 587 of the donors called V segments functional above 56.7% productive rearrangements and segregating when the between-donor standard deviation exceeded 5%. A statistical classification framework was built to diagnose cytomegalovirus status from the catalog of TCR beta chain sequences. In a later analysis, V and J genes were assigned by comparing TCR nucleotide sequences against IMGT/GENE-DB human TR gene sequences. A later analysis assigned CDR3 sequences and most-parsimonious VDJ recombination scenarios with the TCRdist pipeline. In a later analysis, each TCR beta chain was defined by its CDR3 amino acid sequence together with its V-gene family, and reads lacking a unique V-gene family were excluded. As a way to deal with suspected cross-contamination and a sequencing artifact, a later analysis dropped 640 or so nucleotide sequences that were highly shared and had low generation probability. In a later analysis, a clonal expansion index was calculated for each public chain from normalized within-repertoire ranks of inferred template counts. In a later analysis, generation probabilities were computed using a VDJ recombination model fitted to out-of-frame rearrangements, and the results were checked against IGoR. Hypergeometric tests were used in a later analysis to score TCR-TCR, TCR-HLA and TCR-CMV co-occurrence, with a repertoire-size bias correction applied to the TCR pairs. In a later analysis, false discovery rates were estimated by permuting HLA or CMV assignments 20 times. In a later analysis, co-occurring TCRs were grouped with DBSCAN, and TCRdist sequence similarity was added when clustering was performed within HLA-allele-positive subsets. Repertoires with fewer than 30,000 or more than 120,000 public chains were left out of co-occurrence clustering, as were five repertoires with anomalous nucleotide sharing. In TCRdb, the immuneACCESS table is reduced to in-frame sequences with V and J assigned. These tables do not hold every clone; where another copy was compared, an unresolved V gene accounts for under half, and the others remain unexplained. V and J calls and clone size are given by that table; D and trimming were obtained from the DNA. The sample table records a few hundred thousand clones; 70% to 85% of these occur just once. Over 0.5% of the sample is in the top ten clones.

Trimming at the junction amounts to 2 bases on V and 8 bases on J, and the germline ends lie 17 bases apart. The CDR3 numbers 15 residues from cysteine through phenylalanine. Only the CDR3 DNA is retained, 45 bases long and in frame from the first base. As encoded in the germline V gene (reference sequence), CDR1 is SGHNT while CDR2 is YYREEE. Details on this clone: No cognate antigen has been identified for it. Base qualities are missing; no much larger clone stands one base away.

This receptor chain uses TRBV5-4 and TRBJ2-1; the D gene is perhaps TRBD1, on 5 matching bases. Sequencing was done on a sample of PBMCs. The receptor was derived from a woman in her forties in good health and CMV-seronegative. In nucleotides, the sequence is TGTGCCAGCAGCTTAGGGGTTGAGTGGGGCTATGAGCAGTTCTTC. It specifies CASSLGVEWGYEQFF.